The rows below give T cell receptor beta chains drawn from one sample of a study of CD8+ T cells in alopecia areata. TCRdb keeps only in-frame clones here, not all; method: immunoSEQ multiplex PCR. Counted here are about 87,000 clones, around three quarters occurring once; the ten biggest clones make up 15% to 20%. The sequenced sample was CD8+ T cells sorted from blood, obtained at week 44, from a patient treated with tofacitinib. These receptors originate from a human donor with alopecia areata. The CDR3 runs from the conserved cysteine through the conserved F or W. The order of the fields is clone size, J gene, V gene, D gene, CDR3 length, CDR3 protein, CDR3 DNA. A D gene is named only where the DNA matches it firmly. Not all rows give a size; the values are once, few, many and, for expanded clones, a class.

NA TRBJ2-1 TRBV6-5 NA 12 CASSGGAREQFF TGTGCCAGCAGTGGGGGGGCTCGTGAGCAGTTCTTC
NA TRBJ2-3 TRBV5-1 NA 15 CASSFVRFSSDTQYF TGCGCCAGCAGCTTTGTTAGGTTCTCTTCAGATACGCAGTATTTT
NA TRBJ1-6 TRBV5-1 NA 24 CASSWGGRPPNGMEPSSYNSPLHF TGCGCCAGCAGCTGGGGGGGTCGCCCACCGAATGGGATGGAACCCAGCTCCTATAATTCACCCCTCCACTTT
NA TRBJ2-7 TRBV5-1 NA 13 CASSSGSDGEQYF TGCGCCAGCAGCTCCGGGTCTGACGGCGAGCAGTACTTC
NA TRBJ2-2 TRBV27 NA 16 CASSPGWGSNTGELFF TGTGCCAGCAGTCCTGGGTGGGGGTCGAACACCGGGGAGCTGTTTTTT
NA TRBJ2-1 TRBV29-1 NA 18 CSVATGVGDNEAYNEQFF TGCAGCGTAGCCACCGGGGTAGGGGATAACGAAGCCTACAATGAGCAGTTCTTC
NA TRBJ2-1 TRBV13 NA 14 CASSSQPRVDEQFF TGTGCCAGCAGCTCTCAACCGCGCGTAGACGAGCAGTTCTTC
NA TRBJ1-2 TRBV15 TRBD1 16 CATSRTLDRDNYGYTF TGTGCCACCAGCAGGACACTAGACAGGGATAACTATGGCTACACCTTC
NA TRBJ1-1 TRBV2 NA 15 CASSESWATQGEAFF TGTGCCAGCAGTGAAAGTTGGGCGACTCAGGGGGAAGCTTTCTTT
NA TRBJ2-1 TRBV2 NA 13 CASSGKIYNEQFF TGTGCCAGCAGCGGAAAGATCTACAATGAGCAGTTCTTC
NA TRBJ1-1 TRBV13 TRBD1 15 CASSARGTGDTEAFF TGTGCCAGCAGCGCAAGGGGGACAGGGGACACTGAAGCTTTCTTT
NA TRBJ2-1 TRBV9 NA 16 CASSVEAGRGNNEQFF TGTGCCAGCAGCGTAGAGGCGGGGAGAGGGAACAATGAGCAGTTCTTC
few TRBJ2-4 TRBV19 NA 13 CASSIKGGSGQYF TGTGCCAGTAGTATCAAGGGGGGATCGGGTCAGTACTTC
few TRBJ2-2 TRBV6-5 TRBD2 15 CASSPRSGGTGELFF TGTGCCAGCAGTCCTCGGTCCGGGGGGACCGGGGAGCTGTTTTTT
NA TRBJ1-1 TRBV4-1 NA 15 CASSQETGRSPEAFF TGCGCCAGCAGCCAAGAGACCGGGAGGTCCCCTGAAGCTTTCTTT
NA TRBJ2-7 TRBV30 NA 13 CAWSSGHSYEQYF TGTGCCTGGAGTTCGGGGCACAGCTACGAGCAGTACTTC
NA TRBJ1-6 TRBV7-7 NA 13 CASSRTLNSPLHF TGTGCCAGCAGCCGGACTCTAAATTCACCCCTCCACTTT
once TRBJ1-5 TRBV6-7 NA 13 CASSYSRGQPQHF TGTGCCAGCAGTTACTCGAGGGGACAGCCCCAGCATTTT
NA TRBJ2-3 TRBV30 NA 11 CAWSVSRRANF TGTGCCTGGAGTGTAAGTCGGCGGGCAAATTTT
NA TRBJ1-2 TRBV30 NA 15 CAWSWQSSPNYGYTF TGTGCCTGGAGTTGGCAGTCTAGTCCTAACTATGGCTACACCTTC
few TRBJ2-7 TRBV4-1 NA 14 CASSQIASSYEQYF TGCGCCAGCAGCCAAATAGCGAGCTCCTACGAGCAGTACTTC
NA TRBJ2-6 TRBV15 TRBD1 16 CATSGTGSSGANVLTF TGTGCCACTTCCGGGACAGGGTCGTCTGGGGCCAACGTCCTGACTTTC
NA TRBJ1-2 TRBV13 NA 20 CASSTSESGGTPADVYGYTF TGTGCCAGCAGCACCTCCGAGTCCGGCGGAACACCCGCAGACGTTTATGGCTACACCTTC
NA TRBJ1-1 TRBV4-3 NA 16 CASSQDRLDWDTEAFF TGCGCCAGCAGCCAAGATAGGCTGGACTGGGACACTGAAGCTTTCTTT
once TRBJ1-2 TRBV7-9 NA 15 CASSTDLGPNYGYTF TGTGCCAGCAGCACAGACCTGGGTCCTAACTATGGCTACACCTTC
NA TRBJ1-5 TRBV4-1 NA 14 CASSQDGSNQPQHF TGCGCCAGCAGCCAAGATGGGAGCAATCAGCCCCAGCATTTT
NA TRBJ1-1 TRBV19 NA 14 CASSPSGMNTEAFF TGTGCCAGTAGTCCCAGTGGCATGAACACTGAAGCTTTCTTT
NA TRBJ2-1 TRBV4-1 NA 12 CASSQDYNEQFF TGCGCCAGCAGCCAAGATTACAATGAGCAGTTCTTC
few TRBJ2-7 TRBV2 NA 13 CASSENMGYEQYF TGTGCCAGCAGTGAAAATATGGGGTACGAGCAGTACTTC
few TRBJ2-2 TRBV19 NA 17 CASSIASGAGRTGELFF TGTGCCAGTAGTATAGCGTCGGGGGCAGGGAGGACCGGGGAGCTGTTTTTT
few TRBJ1-1 TRBV7-9 NA 12 CASSNLNTEAFF TGTGCCAGCAGCAACTTGAACACTGAAGCTTTCTTT
NA TRBJ2-2 TRBV7-3 TRBD2 13 CASSSAGTGELFF TGTGCCAGCAGCTCAGCGGGGACCGGGGAGCTGTTTTTT
NA TRBJ2-1 TRBV6-1 NA 10 CASRNNEQFF TGTGCCAGCCGTAACAATGAGCAGTTCTTC
NA TRBJ1-5 TRBV6-6 TRBD1 16 CASTQTGRISNQPQHF TGTGCCAGCACCCAGACAGGGAGGATCAGCAATCAGCCCCAGCATTTT
few TRBJ2-1 TRBV29-1 NA 14 CSVPPGPPSDEQFF TGCAGCGTTCCCCCGGGACCGCCATCCGATGAGCAGTTCTTC
few TRBJ1-1 TRBV30 NA 12 CALTAMNTEAFF TGTGCCTTGACAGCAATGAACACTGAAGCTTTCTTT
few TRBJ2-6 TRBV4-1 NA 15 CASSQARAGANVLTF TGCGCCAGCAGCCAGGCCAGGGCTGGGGCCAACGTCCTGACTTTC
NA TRBJ1-2 TRBV4-1 NA 13 CASSQGQDYGYTF TGCGCCAGCAGCCAAGGGCAGGACTATGGCTACACCTTC
NA TRBJ1-1 TRBV4-3 NA 13 CASSQDRWGEAFF TGCGCCAGCAGCCAAGATCGATGGGGTGAAGCTTTCTTT
NA TRBJ2-2 TRBV7-6 NA 17 CASSPGPQIANTGELFF TGTGCCAGCAGCCCGGGGCCCCAGATAGCGAACACCGGGGAGCTGTTTTTT
NA TRBJ1-5 TRBV6-1 NA 9 CASSPPQHF TGTGCCAGCAGCCCCCCCCAGCATTTT
NA TRBJ1-2 TRBV27 NA 13 CASSLEGVSGYTF TGTGCCAGCAGTTTGGAGGGGGTGAGCGGCTACACCTTC
NA TRBJ2-7 TRBV7-6 NA 16 CASSGGGGLPSYEQYF TGTGCCAGCAGCGGGGGTGGGGGACTCCCATCCTACGAGCAGTACTTC
NA TRBJ2-2 TRBV29-1 NA 17 CSVEVGVPTSHTGELFF TGCAGCGTTGAAGTTGGAGTTCCCACTAGCCACACCGGGGAGCTGTTTTTT
few TRBJ2-2 TRBV6-5 NA 13 CASSYSPGGELFF TGTGCCAGCAGTTACTCACCTGGCGGGGAGCTGTTTTTT
NA TRBJ2-1 TRBV30 TRBD2 15 CAWSSGSGGYNEQFF TGTGCCTGGAGTTCGGGTAGCGGGGGGTACAATGAGCAGTTCTTC
NA TRBJ1-1 TRBV27 NA 18 CASSLSGIGGSGNTEAFF TGTGCCAGCAGTTTATCGGGAATCGGGGGCTCTGGGAACACTGAAGCTTTCTTT
NA TRBJ2-4 TRBV7-9 NA 14 CASSSSRGENIQYF TGTGCCAGCAGCAGCAGTCGGGGAGAAAACATTCAGTACTTC
NA TRBJ1-2 TRBV7-9 NA 16 CASSLGPTGANYGYTF TGTGCCAGCAGCTTAGGACCGACAGGAGCTAACTATGGCTACACCTTC